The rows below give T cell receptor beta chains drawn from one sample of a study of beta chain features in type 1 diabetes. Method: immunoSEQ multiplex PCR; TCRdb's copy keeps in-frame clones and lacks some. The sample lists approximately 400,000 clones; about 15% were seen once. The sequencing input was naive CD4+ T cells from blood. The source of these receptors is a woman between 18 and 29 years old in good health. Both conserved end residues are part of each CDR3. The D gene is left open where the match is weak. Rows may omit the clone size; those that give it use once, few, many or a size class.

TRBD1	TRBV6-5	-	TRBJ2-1	TGTGCCAGCAGCGTAGACAGGGGTAACAATGAGCAGTTCTTC	CASSVDRGNNEQFF
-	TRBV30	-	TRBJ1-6	TGTGCCTGGACCGGACCGGAGGGATCCTATAATTCACCCCTCCACTTT	CAWTGPEGSYNSPLHF
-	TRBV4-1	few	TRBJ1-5	TGCGCCAGCAGCCAAGATACTTTTTCAAGAATGAGTCAGCCCCAGCATTTT	CASSQDTFSRMSQPQHF
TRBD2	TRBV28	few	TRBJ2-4	TGTGCCAGCAATCCTAGCGGGGAAGTAGCCAAAAACATTCAGTACTTC	CASNPSGEVAKNIQYF
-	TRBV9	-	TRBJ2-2	TGTGCCAGCAGCGTAAGGCTAAGGGGCACCGGGGAGCTGTTTTTT	CASSVRLRGTGELFF
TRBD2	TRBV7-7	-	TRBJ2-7	TGTGCCAGCAGCCCGGGGGGAAGCGAGCAGTACTTC	CASSPGGSEQYF
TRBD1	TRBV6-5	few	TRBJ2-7	TGTGCCAGCAGTTCCTGGGGGACAGCGAACTACGAGCAGTACTTC	CASSSWGTANYEQYF
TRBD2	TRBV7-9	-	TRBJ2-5	TGTGCCAGCGGGACTAGCGAAGAGACCCAGTACTTC	CASGTSEETQYF
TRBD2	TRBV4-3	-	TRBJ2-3	TGCGCCAGCAGTCGACTAGCGGGAGGAACAAATACGCAGTATTTT	CASSRLAGGTNTQYF
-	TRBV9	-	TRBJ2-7	TGTGCCAGCAGCCCCGGCGGCTTTTCCTACGAGCAGTACTTC	CASSPGGFSYEQYF
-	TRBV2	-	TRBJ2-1	TGTGCCAGCAGGGCCGGGACTTCCTTGTTAGATGAGCAGTTCTTC	CASRAGTSLLDEQFF
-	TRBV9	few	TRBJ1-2	TGTGCCAGCAGCGTAGCGGGAAGACAGGTCTATGGCTACACCTTC	CASSVAGRQVYGYTF
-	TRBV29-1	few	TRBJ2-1	TGCAGCGTTGATTTTTTTCTAGACTCGGGTGAGCAGTTCTTC	CSVDFFLDSGEQFF
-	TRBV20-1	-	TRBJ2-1	TGCAGTGGGACAGCCCACAATGAGCAGTTCTTC	CSGTAHNEQFF
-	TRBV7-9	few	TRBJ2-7	TGTGCCAGCAGCTTAGCGCGAACCTACGAGCAGTACTTC	CASSLARTYEQYF
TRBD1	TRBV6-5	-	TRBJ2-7	TGTGCCAGCACCCAGGGGGCTCGGGACGAGCAGTACTTC	CASTQGARDEQYF
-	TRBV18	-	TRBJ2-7	TGTGCCAGCTCAGGGGCGTCCCAATCCTACGAGCAGTACTTC	CASSGASQSYEQYF
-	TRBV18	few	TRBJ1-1	TGTGCCAGCTCACCCCGGACACAGGTGAACACTGAAGCTTTCTTT	CASSPRTQVNTEAFF
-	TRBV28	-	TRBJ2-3	TGTGCCAGCAGTCTCCCAGATACGCAGTATTTT	CASSLPDTQYF
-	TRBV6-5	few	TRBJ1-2	TGTGCCAGCAGTTACTCGGCAGGGAAGGATGGCTACACCTTC	CASSYSAGKDGYTF
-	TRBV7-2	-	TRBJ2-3	TGTGCCAGCAGCTTAGGCCAGGGGTATAGCACAGATACGCAGTATTTT	CASSLGQGYSTDTQYF
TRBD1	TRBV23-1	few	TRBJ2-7	TGCGCCAGCAGTCAAGACAGGGGAAAGTACTTC	CASSQDRGKYF
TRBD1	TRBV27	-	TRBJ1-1	TGTGCCAGCAGTCGCGTGGGACAGAGCCTTGAAGCTTTCTTT	CASSRVGQSLEAFF
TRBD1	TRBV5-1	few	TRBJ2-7	TGCGCCAGCAGCTTGGCGGGACAGCGCCTTTACGAGCAGTACTTC	CASSLAGQRLYEQYF
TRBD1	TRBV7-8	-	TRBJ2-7	TGTGCCAGCAGCCCGTCGACAGGGAAGACCTACGAGCAGTACTTC	CASSPSTGKTYEQYF
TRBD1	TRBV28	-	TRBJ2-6	TGTGCCAGCAGACGGACAGGGTACCCACTGGGGGCCAACGTCCTGACTTTC	CASRRTGYPLGANVLTF
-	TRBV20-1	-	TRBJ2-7	TGCAGTGCCGGGGTCTCCTACGAGCAGTACTTC	CSAGVSYEQYF
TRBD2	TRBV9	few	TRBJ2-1	TGTGCCAGCAGCAGACCGGGACTAGCTGGCGTAGGTGAGCAGTTCTTC	CASSRPGLAGVGEQFF
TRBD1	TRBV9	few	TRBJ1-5	TGTGCCAGCAGCGTAGGCGGGACAGGGAATCAGCCCCAGCATTTT	CASSVGGTGNQPQHF
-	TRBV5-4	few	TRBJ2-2	TGTGCCAGCAGGTCGACAGCGAACACCGGGGAGCTGTTTTTT	CASRSTANTGELFF
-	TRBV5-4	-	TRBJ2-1	TGTGCCAGCAGCTTGGTTCAGGCACCCAATGAGCAGTTCTTC	CASSLVQAPNEQFF
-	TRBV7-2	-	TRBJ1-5	TGTGCCAGCAGCTTAGGACCCGGGAATCAGCCCCAGCATTTT	CASSLGPGNQPQHF